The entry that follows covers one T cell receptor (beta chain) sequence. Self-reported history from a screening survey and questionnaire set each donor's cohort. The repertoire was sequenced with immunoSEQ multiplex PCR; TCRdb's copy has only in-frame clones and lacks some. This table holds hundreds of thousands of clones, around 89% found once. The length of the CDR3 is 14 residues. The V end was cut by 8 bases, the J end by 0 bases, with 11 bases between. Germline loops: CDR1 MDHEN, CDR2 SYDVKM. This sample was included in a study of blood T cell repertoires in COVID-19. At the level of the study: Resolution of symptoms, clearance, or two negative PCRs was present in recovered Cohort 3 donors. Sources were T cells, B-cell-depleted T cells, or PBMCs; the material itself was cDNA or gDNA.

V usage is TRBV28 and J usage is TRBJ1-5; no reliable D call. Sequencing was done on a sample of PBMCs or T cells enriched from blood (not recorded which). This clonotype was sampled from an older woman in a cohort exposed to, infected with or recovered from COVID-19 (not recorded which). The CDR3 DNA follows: TGTGCCAGCCTTCTAGACCGTAGCAATCAGCCCCAGCATTTT. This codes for CASLLDRSNQPQHF.